The clone carrying this TCR beta chain was observed a single time. These data belong to a study of control samples from healthy donors and cancer patients. Profiling relied on immunoSEQ multiplex PCR, and the TCRdb table lists in-frame clones only, not all of them. The profile shows about 44,000 clones, over 75% of them singletons. Input material: PBMCs. The TCR comes from a woman aged 60-75 years with lung cancer.

This CDR3 reads CASSPSGYGYTF. In DNA form, the CDR3 reads TGTGCCAGCAGCCCCTCCGGCTATGGCTACACCTTC. This chain connects TRBV28 to TRBJ1-2, with no clear D. There are 12 residues in the CDR3. With 6 bases removed from V and 4 bases from J, the gap between germline ends came to 9 bases. Germline V gene data show CDR1 as MDHEN and CDR2 as SYDVKM.